Here is one T cell receptor beta chain with its context. What it recognizes is unknown. These data are taken from a study of radiation and T cells in renal cell carcinoma. Germline loops: CDR1 SNHLY, CDR2 FYNNEI. The V and J ends lost 7 bases and 8 bases, in that order; junction bases with no gene match: 5. The CDR3 has 14 amino acids. Study results and limitations: From baseline, blood top tumor clonotypes peaked at 2 weeks post-radiation.

Sequencing was performed with immunoSEQ multiplex PCR; in TCRdb, only in-frame clones are kept and a portion is missing. Of over 55,000 clones in the sample, roughly 79% are singletons; the top ten hold less than 7.5%. Time point described: blood 2 weeks post-SBRT. The treatment denotes: 15 Gy SBRT to primary tumor, nephrectomy 4 weeks later. After SBRT, blood was collected at 2 and 4 weeks, plus baseline. The V and J genes are TRBV2 and TRBJ2-1; 13 bases map to TRBD2. Specimen: blood, collected from a patient whose treatment included radiotherapy and nephrectomy. The sequence was obtained from a man aged 55 to 70 with renal cell carcinoma. The CDR3 region is CASTRTSGSDEQFF. CDR3 DNA: TGTGCCAGCACCCGGACTAGCGGGAGCGATGAGCAGTTCTTC.